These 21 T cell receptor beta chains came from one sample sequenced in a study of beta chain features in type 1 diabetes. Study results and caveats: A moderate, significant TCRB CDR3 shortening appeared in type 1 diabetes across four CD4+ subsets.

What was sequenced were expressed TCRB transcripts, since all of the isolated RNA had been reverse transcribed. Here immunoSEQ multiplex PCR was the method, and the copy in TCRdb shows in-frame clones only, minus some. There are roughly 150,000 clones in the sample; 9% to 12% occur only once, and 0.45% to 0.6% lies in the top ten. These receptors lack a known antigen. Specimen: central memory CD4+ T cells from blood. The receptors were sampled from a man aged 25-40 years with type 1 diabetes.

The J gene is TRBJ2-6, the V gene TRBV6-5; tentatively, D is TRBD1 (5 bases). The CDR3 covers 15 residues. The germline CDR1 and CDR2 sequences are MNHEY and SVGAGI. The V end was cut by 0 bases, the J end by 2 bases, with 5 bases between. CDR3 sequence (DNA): TGTGCCAGCAGTTACTCAGGGGCTGGGGCCAACGTCCTGACTTTC. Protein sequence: CASSYSGAGANVLTF.

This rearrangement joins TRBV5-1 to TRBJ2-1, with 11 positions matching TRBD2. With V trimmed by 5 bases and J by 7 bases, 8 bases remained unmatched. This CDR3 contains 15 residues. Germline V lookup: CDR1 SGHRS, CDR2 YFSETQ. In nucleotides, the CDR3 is TGCGCCAGCAGACAACTAGCGGGGGAGGGGAATGAGCAGTTCTTC. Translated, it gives CASRQLAGEGNEQFF. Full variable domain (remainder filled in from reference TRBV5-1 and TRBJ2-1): KAGVTQTPRYLIKTRGQQVTLSCSPISGHRSVSWYQQTPGQGLQFLFEYFSETQRNKGNFPGRFSGRQFSNSRSEMNVSTLELGDSALYLCASRQLAGEGNEQFFGPGTRLTVL.

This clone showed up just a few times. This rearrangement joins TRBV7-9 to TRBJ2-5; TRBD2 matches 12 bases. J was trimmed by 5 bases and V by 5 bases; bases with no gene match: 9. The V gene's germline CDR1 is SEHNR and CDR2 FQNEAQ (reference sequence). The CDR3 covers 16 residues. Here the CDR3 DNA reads TGTGCCAGCAGCACCGGAGGACTAGCGGGAAGGGAGACCCAGTACTTC. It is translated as CASSTGGLAGRETQYF.

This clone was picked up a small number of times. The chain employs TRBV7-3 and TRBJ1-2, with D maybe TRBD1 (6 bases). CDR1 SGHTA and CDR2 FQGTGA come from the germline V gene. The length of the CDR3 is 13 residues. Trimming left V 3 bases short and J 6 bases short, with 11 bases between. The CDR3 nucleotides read TGTGCCAGCAGCTTGGCAGGGGCGGATGGCTACACCTTC. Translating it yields CASSLAGADGYTF.

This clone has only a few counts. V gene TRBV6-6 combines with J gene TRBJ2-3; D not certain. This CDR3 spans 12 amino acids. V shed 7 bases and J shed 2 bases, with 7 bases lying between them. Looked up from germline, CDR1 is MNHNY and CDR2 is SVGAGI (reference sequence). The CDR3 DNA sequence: TGTGCCAGCAACGGTAACACAGATACGCAGTATTTT. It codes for CASNGNTDTQYF.

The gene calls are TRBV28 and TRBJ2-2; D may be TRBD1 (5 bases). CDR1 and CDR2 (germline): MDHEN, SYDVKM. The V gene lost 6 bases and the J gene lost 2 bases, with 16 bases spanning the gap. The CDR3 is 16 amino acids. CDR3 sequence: CASSTQRRTNTGELFF. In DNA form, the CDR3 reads TGTGCCAGCAGCACCCAAAGGCGGACAAACACCGGGGAGCTGTTTTTT.

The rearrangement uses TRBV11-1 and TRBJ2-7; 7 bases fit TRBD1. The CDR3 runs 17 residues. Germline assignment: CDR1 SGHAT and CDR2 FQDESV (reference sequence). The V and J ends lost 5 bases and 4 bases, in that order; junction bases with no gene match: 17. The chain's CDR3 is CASSLGQGTAHRYEQYF. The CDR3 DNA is TGTGCCAGCAGCCTAGGGCAAGGGACAGCGCATCGTTACGAGCAGTACTTC.

The CDR3 is CASSFLSYGYTF. The CDR3 region has the DNA TGTGCCAGCAGTTTTCTCTCCTATGGCTACACCTTC. V and J are TRBV28 and TRBJ1-2; D unclear. This CDR3 spans 12 amino acids. V dropped 3 bases and J dropped 4 bases, with 6 bases sitting between them. CDR1 and CDR2 from the germline V gene are MDHEN and SYDVKM.

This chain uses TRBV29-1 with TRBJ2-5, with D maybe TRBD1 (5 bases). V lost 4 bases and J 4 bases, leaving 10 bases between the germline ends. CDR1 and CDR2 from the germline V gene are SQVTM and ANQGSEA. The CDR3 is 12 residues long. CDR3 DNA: TGCAGCGTTGGATTCAGGGCAGAGACCCAGTACTTC. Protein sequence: CSVGFRAETQYF.

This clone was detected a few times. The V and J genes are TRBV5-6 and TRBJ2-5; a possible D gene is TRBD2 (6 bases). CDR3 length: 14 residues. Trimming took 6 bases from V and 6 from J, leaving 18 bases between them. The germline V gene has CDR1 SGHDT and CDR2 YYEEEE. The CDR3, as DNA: TGTGCCAGCACGGGCGGGACCCCGGTGAAGACCCAGTACTTC. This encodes CASTGGTPVKTQYF.

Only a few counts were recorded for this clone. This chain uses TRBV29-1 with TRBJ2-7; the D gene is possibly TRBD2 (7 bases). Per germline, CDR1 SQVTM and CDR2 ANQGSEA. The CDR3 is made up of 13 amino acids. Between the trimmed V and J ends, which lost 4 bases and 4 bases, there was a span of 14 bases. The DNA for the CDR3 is TGCAGCGTTGGGGGGGGCGAACGGTACGAGCAGTACTTC. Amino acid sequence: CSVGGGERYEQYF.

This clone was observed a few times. CDR3 sequence (DNA): TGCGCCAGCAGCGCCGGACAGGGCCAATCTGGAAACACCATATATTTT. Translating it yields CASSAGQGQSGNTIYF. V gene TRBV5-1 combines with J gene TRBJ1-3, with 8 positions matching TRBD1. Germline CDR1 SGHRS, CDR2 YFSETQ. The ends lost 4 bases at V and 1 base at J; junction bases unmatched: 7. The CDR3 contains 16 residues.

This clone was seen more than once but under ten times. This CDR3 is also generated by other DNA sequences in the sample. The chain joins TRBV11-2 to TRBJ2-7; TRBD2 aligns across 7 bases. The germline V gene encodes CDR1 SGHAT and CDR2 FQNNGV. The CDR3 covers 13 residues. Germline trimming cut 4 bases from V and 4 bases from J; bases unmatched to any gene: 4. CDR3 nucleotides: TGTGCCAGCAGCTCCCCGGGGGGTTACGAGCAGTACTTC. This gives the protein CASSSPGGYEQYF.

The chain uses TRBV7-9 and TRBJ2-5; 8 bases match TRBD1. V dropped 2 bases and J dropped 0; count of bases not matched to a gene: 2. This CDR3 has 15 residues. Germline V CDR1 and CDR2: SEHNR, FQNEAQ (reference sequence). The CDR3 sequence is CASSLSGGHQETQYF. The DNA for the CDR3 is TGTGCCAGCAGCTTATCAGGGGGCCACCAAGAGACCCAGTACTTC.

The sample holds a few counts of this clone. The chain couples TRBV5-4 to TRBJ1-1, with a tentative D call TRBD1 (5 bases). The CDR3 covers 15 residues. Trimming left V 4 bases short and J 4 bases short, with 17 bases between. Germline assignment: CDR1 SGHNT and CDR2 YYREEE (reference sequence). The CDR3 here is CASSDGRVAATEAFF. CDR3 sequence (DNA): TGTGCCAGCAGCGACGGCAGGGTGGCGGCCACTGAAGCTTTCTTT.

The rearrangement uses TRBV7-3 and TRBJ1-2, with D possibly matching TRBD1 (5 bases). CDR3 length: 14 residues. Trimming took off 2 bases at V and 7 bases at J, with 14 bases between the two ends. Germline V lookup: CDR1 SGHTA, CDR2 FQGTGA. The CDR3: CASSLEQGISGYTF. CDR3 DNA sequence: TGTGCCAGCAGCTTAGAGCAGGGTATTTCTGGCTACACCTTC.

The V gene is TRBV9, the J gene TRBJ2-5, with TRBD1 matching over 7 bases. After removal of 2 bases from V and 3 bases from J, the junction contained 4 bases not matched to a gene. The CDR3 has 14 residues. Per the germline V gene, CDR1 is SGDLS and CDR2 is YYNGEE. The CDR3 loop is CASSVGTAEETQYF. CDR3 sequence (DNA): TGTGCCAGCAGCGTCGGGACAGCCGAAGAGACCCAGTACTTC. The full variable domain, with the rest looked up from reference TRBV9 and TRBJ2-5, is DSGVTQTPKHLITATGQRVTLRCSPRSGDLSVYWYQQSLDQGLQFLIQYYNGEERAKGNILERFSAQQFPDLHSELNLSSLELGDSALYFCASSVGTAEETQYFGPGTRLLVL.

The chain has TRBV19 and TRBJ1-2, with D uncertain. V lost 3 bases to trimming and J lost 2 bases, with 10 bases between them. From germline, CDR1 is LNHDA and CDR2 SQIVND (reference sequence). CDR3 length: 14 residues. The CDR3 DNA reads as TGTGCCAGTAGTATTTATGACACCAACTATGGCTACACCTTC. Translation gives CASSIYDTNYGYTF. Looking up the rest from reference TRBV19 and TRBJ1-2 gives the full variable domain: DGGITQSPKYLFRKEGQNVTLSCEQNLNHDAMYWYRQDPGQGLRLIYYSQIVNDFQKGDIAEGYSVSREKKESFPLTVTSAQKNPTAFYLCASSIYDTNYGYTFGSGTRLTVV.

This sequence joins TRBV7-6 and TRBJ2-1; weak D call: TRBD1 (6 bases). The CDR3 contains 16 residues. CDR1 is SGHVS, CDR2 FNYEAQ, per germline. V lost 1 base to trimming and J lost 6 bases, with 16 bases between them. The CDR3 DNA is TGTGCCAGCAGCTTAGGGTCAGGGGTACTCGTCAATGAGCAGTTCTTC. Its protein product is CASSLGSGVLVNEQFF.

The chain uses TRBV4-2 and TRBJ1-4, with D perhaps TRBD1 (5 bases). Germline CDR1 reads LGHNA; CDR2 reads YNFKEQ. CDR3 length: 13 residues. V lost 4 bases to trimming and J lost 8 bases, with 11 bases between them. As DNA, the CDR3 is TGTGCCAGCAGCCTATCACGGGGGGAAAAACTGTTTTTT. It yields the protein CASSLSRGEKLFF.

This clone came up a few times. CDR3 loop: CAISRRGAQETQYF. For the CDR3, the DNA is TGTGCCATCTCCCGGAGGGGAGCACAAGAGACCCAGTACTTC. This chain uses TRBV10-3 with TRBJ2-5; perhaps TRBD2 as D (6 bases). The V end lost 8 bases, the J end lost 2 bases, and 15 bases lay between the germline ends. This CDR3 has 14 amino acids. Germline V gene sequence: CDR1 ENHRY, CDR2 SYGVKD.